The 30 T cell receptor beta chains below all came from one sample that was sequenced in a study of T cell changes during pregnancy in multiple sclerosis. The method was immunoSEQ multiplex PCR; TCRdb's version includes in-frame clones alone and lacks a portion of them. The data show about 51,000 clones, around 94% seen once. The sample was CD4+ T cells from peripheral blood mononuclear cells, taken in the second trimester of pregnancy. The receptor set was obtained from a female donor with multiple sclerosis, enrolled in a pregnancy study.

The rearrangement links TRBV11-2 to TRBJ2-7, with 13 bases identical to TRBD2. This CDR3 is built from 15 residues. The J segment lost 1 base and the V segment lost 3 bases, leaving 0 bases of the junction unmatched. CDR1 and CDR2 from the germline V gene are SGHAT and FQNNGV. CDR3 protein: CASSLTSGGSYEQYF. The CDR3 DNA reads TGTGCCAGCAGCTTGACTAGCGGGGGGTCCTACGAGCAGTACTTC.

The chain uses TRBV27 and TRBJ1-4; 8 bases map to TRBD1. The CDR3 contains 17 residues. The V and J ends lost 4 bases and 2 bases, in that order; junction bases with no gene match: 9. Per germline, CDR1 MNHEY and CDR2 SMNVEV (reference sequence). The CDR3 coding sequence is TGTGCCAGCAGTTCCCGGACAGGGAGGAGGACTAATGAAAAACTGTTTTTT. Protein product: CASSSRTGRRTNEKLFF. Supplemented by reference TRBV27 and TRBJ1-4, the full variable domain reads EAQVTQNPRYLITVTGKKLTVTCSQNMNHEYMSWYRQDPGLGLRQIYYSMNVEVTDKGDVPEGYKVSRKEKRNFPLILESPSPNQTSLYFCASSSRTGRRTNEKLFFGSGTQLSVL.

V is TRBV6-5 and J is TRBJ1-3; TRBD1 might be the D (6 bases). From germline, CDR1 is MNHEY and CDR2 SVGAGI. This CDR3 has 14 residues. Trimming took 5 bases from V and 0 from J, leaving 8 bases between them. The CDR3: CASSLDSSGNTIYF. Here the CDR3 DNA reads TGTGCCAGCAGTCTGGACAGCTCTGGAAACACCATATATTTT.

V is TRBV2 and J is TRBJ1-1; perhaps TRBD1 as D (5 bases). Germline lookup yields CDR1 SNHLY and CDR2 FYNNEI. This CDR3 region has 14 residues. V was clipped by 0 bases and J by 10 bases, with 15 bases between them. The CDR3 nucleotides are TGTGCCAGCAGTGAAGCGATGGCAGGGCACTCAGCTTTCTTT. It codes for CASSEAMAGHSAFF.

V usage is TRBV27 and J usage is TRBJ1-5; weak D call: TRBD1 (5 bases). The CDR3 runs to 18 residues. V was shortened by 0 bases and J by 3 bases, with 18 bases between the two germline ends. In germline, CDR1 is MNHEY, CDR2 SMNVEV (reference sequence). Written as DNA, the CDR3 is TGTGCCAGCAGTTTATCGGGATCCGGGACTGCTAACAATCAGCCCCAGCATTTT. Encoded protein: CASSLSGSGTANNQPQHF.

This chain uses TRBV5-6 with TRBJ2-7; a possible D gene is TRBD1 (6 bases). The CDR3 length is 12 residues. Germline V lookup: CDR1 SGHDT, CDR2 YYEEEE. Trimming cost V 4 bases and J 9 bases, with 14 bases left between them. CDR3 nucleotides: TGTGCCAGCAGCCTCCTTCAGGGGAGGCAGTACTTC. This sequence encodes CASSLLQGRQYF.

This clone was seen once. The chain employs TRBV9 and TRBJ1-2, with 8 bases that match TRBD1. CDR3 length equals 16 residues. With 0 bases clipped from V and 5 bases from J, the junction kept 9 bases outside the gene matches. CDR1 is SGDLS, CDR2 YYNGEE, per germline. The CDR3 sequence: CASSVATGGRVYGYTF. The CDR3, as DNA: TGTGCCAGCAGCGTAGCTACAGGGGGGCGGGTTTATGGCTACACCTTC.

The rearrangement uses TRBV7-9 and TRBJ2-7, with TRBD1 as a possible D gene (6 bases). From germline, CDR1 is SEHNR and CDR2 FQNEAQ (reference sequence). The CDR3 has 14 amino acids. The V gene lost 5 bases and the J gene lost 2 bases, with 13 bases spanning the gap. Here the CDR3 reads CASSPRTVTYEQYF. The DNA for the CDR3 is TGTGCCAGCAGCCCAAGGACAGTAACCTACGAGCAGTACTTC.

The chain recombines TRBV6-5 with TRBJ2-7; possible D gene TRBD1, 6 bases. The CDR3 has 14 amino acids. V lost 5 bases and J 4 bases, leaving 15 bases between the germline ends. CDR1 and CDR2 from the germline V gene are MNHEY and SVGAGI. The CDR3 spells CASSRRTEPYEQYF. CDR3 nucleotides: TGTGCCAGCAGTAGGAGGACAGAGCCTTACGAGCAGTACTTC.

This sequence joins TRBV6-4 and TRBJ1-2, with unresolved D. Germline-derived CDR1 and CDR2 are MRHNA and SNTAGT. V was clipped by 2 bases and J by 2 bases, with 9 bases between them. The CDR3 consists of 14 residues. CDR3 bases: TGTGCCAGCAGTGACATGGCGGGGAACTATGGCTACACCTTC. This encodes CASSDMAGNYGYTF.

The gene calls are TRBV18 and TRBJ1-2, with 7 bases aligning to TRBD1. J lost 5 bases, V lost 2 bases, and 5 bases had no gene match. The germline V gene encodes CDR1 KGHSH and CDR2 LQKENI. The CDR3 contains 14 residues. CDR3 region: CASSPIGQVYGYTF. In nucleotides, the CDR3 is TGTGCCAGCTCACCAATCGGACAGGTTTATGGCTACACCTTC.

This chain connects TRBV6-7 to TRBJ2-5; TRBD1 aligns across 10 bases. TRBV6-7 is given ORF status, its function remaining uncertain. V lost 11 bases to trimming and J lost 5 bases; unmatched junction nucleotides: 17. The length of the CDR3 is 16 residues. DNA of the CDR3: TGTGCCCGCCTCCACGGGACAGGGGTCCCATGGGAGACCCAGTACTTC. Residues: CARLHGTGVPWETQYF.

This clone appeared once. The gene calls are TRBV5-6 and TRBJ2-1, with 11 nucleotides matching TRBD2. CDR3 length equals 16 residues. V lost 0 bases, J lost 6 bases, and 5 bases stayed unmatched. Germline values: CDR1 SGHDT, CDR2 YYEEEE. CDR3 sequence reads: CASSLERTSGLNEQFF. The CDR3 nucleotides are TGTGCCAGCAGCTTGGAAAGGACTAGCGGGCTCAATGAGCAGTTCTTC.

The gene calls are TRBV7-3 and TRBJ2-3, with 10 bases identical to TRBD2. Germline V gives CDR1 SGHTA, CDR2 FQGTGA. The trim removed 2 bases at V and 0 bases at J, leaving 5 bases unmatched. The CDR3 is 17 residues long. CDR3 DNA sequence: TGTGCCAGCAGCTTAGTAGCGGGGGGCCCTAGCACAGATACGCAGTATTTT. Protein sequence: CASSLVAGGPSTDTQYF.

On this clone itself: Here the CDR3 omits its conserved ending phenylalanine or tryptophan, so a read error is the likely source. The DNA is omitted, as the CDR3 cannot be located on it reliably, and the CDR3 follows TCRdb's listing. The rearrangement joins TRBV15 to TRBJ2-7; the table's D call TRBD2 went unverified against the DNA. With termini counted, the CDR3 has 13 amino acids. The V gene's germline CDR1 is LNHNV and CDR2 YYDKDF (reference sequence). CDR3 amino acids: CATSRDSVHPETL.

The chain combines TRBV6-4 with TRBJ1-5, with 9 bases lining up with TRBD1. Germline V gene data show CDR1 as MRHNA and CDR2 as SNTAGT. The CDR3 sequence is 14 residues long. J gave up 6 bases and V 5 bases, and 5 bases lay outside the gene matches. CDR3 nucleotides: TGTGCCAGCAGTAAAACAGGGGGCTCTCAGCCCCAGCATTTT. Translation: CASSKTGGSQPQHF.

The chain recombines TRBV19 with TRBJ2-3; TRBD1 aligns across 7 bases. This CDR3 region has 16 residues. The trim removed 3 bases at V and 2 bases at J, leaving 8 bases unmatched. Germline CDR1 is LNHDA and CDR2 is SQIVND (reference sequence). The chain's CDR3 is CASSMQQGRHTDTQYF. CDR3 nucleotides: TGTGCCAGTAGTATGCAACAGGGGAGACACACAGATACGCAGTATTTT.

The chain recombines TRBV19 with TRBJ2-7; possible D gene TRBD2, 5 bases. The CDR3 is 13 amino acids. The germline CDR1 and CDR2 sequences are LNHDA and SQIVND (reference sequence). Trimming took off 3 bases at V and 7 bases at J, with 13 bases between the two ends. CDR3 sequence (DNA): TGTGCCAGTAGTATGACCGGGGTGGGAGAGCAGTACTTC. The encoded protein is CASSMTGVGEQYF.

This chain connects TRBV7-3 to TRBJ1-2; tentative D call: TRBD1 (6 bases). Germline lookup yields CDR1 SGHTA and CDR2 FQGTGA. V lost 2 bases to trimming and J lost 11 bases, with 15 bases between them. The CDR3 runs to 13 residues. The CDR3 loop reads CASSLDSGHRYTF. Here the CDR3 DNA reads TGTGCCAGCAGCTTAGACTCGGGACACCGGTACACCTTC.

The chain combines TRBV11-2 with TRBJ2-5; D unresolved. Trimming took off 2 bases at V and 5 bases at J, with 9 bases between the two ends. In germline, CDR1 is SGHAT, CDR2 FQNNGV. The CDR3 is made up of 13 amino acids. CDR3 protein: CASSLSTRETQYF. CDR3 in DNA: TGTGCCAGCAGCTTATCCACCCGGGAGACCCAGTACTTC.

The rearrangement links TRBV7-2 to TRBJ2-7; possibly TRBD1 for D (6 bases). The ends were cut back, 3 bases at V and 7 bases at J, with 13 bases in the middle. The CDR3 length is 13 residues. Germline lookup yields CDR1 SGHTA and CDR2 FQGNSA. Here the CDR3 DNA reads TGTGCCAGCAGCTTGTTGGGGGCGCGTGAGCAGTACTTC. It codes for CASSLLGAREQYF.

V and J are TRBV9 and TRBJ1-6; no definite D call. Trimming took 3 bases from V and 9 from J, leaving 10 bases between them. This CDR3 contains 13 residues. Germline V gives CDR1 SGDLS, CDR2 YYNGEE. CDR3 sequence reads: CASSGRVSSPLHF. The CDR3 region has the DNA TGTGCCAGCAGCGGTCGGGTTAGTTCACCCCTCCACTTT.

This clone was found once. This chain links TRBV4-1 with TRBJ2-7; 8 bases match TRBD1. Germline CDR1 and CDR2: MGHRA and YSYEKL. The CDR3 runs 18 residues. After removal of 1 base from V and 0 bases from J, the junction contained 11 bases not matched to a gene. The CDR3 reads CASSQALIRTGSSYEQYF. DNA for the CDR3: TGCGCCAGCAGCCAAGCCCTGATCAGGACAGGGAGCTCCTACGAGCAGTACTTC.

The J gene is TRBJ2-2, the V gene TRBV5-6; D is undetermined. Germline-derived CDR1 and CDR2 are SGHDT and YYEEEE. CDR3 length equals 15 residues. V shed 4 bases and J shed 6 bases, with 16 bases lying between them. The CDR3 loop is CASSLGSFLAGELFF. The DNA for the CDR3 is TGTGCCAGCAGCCTCGGTAGTTTTCTAGCCGGGGAGCTGTTTTTT.

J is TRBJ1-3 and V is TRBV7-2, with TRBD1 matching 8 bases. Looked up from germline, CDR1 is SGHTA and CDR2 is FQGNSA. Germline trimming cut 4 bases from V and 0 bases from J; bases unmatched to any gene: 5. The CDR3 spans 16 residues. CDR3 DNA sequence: TGTGCCAGCAGCTCGGACAGGGTGGGCTCTGGAAACACCATATATTTT. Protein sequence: CASSSDRVGSGNTIYF.

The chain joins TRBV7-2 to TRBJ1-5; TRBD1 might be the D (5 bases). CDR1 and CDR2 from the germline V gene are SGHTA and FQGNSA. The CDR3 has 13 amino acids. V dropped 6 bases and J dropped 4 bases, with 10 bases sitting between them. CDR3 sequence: CASSWTLNQPQHF. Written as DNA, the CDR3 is TGTGCCAGCAGTTGGACACTGAATCAGCCCCAGCATTTT.

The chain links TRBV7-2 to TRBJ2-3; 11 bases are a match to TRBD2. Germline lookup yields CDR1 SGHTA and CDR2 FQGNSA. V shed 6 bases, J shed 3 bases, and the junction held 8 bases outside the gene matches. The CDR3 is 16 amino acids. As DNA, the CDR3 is TGTGCCAGCAGACTCCGACTAGCGGGGCAAACAGATACGCAGTATTTT. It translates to CASRLRLAGQTDTQYF. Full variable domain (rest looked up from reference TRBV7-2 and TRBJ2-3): GAGVSQSPSNKVTEKGKDVELRCDPISGHTALYWYRQSLGQGLEFLIYFQGNSAPDKSGLPSDRFSAERTGGSVSTLTIQRTQQEDSAVYLCASRLRLAGQTDTQYFGPGTRLTVL.

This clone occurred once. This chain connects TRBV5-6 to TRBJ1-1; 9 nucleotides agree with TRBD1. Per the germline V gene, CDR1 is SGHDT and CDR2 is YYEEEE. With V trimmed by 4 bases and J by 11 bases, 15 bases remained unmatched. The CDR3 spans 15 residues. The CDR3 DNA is TGTGCCAGCAGCGCCTTCCGGGACAGGGAGACTGGGGCTTTCTTT. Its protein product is CASSAFRDRETGAFF.

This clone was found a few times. The CDR3 DNA sequence: TGTGCCAGCGAAGAAAGGGGGGGACCAGGAACGCAGTATTTT. This gives the protein CASEERGGPGTQYF. The chain uses TRBV7-2 and TRBJ2-3, with D tentatively TRBD2 (7 bases). V shed 8 bases and J shed 9 bases, with 21 bases lying between them. CDR1 SGHTA and CDR2 FQGNSA come from the germline V gene. The CDR3 length is 14 residues.

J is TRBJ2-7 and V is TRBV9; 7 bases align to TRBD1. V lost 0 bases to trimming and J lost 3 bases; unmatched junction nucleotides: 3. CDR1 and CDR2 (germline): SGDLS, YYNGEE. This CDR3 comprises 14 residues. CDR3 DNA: TGTGCCAGCAGCGTAGCGGCAGGGGGCTACGAGCAGTACTTC. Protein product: CASSVAAGGYEQYF. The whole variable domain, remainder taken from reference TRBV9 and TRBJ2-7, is DSGVTQTPKHLITATGQRVTLRCSPRSGDLSVYWYQQSLDQGLQFLIQYYNGEERAKGNILERFSAQQFPDLHSELNLSSLELGDSALYFCASSVAAGGYEQYFGPGTRLTVT.